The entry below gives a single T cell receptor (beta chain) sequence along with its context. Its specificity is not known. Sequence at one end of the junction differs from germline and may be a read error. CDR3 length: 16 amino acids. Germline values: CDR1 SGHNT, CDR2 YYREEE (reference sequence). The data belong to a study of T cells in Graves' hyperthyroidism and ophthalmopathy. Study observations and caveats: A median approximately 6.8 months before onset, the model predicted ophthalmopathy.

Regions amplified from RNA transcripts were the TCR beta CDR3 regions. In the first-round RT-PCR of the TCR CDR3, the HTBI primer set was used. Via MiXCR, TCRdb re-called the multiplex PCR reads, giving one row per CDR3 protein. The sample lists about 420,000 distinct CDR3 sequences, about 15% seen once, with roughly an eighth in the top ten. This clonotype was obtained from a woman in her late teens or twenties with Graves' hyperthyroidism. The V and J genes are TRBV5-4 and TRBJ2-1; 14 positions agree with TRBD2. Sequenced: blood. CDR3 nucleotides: TGTGCCAGCAGCTTTGTCGGGACTAGCGGGAGAAATGAGCAGTCCTTC. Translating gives CASSFVGTSGRNEQSF. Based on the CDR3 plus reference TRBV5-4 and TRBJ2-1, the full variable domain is ETGVTQSPTHLIKTRGQQVTLRCSSQSGHNTVSWYQQALGQGPQFIFQYYREEENGRGNFPPRFSGLQFPNYSSELNVNALELDDSALYLCASSFVGTSGRNEQSFGPGTRLTVL.